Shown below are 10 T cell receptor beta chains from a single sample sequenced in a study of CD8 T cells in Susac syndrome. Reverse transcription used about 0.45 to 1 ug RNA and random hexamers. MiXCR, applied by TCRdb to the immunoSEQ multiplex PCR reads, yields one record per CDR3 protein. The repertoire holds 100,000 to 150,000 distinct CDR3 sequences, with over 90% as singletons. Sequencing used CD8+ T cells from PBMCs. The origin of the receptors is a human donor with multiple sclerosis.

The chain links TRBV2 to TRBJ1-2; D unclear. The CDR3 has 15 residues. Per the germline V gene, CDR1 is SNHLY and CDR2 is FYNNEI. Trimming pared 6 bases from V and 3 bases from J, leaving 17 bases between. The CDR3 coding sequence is TGTGCCAGCAGGCGTCCGGGCCGGGGTTACTATGGCTACACCTTC. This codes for CASRRPGRGYYGYTF.

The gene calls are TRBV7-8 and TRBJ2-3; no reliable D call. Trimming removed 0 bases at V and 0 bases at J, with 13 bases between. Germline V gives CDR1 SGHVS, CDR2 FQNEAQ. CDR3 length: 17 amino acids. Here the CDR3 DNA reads TGTGCCAGCAGCTTAGCGCTCGGCCTTCCTAGCACAGATACGCAGTATTTT. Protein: CASSLALGLPSTDTQYF.

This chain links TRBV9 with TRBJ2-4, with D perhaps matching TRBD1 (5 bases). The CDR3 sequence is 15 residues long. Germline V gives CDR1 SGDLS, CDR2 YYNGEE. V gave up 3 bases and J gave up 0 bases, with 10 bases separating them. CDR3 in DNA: TGTGCCAGCAGCGGCCCGACAGTAGCCAAAAACATTCAGTACTTC. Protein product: CASSGPTVAKNIQYF.

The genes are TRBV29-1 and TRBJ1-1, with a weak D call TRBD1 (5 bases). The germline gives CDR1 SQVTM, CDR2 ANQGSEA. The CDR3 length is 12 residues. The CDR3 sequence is CRADTGNTEAFF. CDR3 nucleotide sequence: TGCAGGGCGGATACAGGGAACACTGAAGCTTTCTTT.

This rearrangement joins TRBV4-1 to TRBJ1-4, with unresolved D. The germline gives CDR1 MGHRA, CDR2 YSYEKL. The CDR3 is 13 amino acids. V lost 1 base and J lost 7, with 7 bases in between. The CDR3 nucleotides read TGCGCCAGCAGCCAAGGCCTGGCTGAAAAACTGTTTTTT. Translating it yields CASSQGLAEKLFF.

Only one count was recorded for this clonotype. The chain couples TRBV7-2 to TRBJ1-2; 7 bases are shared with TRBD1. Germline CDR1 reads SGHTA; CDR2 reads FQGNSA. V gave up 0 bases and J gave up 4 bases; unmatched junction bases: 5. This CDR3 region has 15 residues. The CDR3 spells CASSLAVTGSYGYTF. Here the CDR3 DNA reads TGTGCCAGCAGCTTAGCAGTGACAGGGAGCTATGGCTACACCTTC.

This CDR3 is CASSLGPSSSGELFF. For the CDR3, the DNA is TGTGCCAGCAGCTTAGGGCCATCCAGCTCCGGGGAGCTGTTTTTT. This sequence joins TRBV7-2 and TRBJ2-2; D uncertain. V was pared by 1 base and J by 6 bases, with 12 bases between. CDR1 and CDR2 from the germline V gene are SGHTA and FQGNSA. CDR3 size: 15 residues.

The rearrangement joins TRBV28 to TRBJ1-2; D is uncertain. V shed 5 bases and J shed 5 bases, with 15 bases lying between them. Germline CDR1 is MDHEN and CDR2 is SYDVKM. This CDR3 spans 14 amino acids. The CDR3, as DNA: TGTGCCAGCAGTCCACGGACGGGTCTTTATGGCTACACCTTC. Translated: CASSPRTGLYGYTF.

CDR3 DNA sequence: TGTGCCAGCAGGGTAGCGGGGGCCACAGATACGCAGTATTTT. Its translation: CASRVAGATDTQYF. The chain carries TRBV2 and TRBJ2-3; 9 bases are shared with TRBD2. Trimming took 6 bases from V and 2 from J; bases not matched to a gene: 3. The CDR3 contains 14 residues. CDR1 and CDR2 from the germline V gene are SNHLY and FYNNEI.

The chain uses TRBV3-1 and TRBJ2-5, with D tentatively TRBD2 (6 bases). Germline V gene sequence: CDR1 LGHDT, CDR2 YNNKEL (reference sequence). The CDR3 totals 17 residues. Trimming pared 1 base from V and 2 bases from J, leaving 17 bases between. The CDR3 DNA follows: TGTGCCAGCAGCCAAGGTCTTCGGCTAGCGTCACAAGAGACCCAGTACTTC. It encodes CASSQGLRLASQETQYF.